This T cell receptor (beta chain) was captured by sequencing in a study of control samples from healthy donors and cancer patients. This clone was seen a single time. This table comes from immunoSEQ multiplex PCR, and its TCRdb copy is limited to in-frame clones, with some not included. The table has 120,000 to 150,000 clones, about 89% seen once; the top ten hold under 9%. The origin of this receptor is a man aged 18 to 29 in good health. The source material was blood.

The DNA for the CDR3 is TGCGCCAGCAGCCAAGGCCAAGACAGACCGACAGAGAACACTGAAGCTTTCTTT. Amino acids: CASSQGQDRPTENTEAFF. The V gene is TRBV4-3, the J gene TRBJ1-1; D might be TRBD1 (5 bases). The germline V gene has CDR1 LGHNA and CDR2 YSLEER. Trimming left V 1 base short and J 1 base short, with 19 bases between. CDR3 length: 18 amino acids.